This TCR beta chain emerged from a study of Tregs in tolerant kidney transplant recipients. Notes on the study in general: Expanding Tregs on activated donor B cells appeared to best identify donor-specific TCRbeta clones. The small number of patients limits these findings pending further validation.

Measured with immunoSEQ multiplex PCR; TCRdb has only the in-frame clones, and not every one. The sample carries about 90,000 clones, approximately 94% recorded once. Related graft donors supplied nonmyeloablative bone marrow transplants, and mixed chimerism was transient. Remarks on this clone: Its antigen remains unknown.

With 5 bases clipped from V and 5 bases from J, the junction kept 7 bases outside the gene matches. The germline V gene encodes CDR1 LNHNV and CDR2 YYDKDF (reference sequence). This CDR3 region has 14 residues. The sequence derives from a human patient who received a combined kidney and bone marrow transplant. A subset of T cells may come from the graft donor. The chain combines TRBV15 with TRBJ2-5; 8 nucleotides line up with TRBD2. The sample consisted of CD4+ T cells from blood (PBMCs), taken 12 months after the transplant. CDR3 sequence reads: CATSRRSSGETQYF. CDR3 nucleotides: TGTGCCACCAGCCGAAGATCTAGCGGGGAGACCCAGTACTTC.